The 18 T cell receptor beta chains below come from one sample, sequenced in a study of cytomegalovirus exposure and HLA in healthy donors. Amplification used 60 Vbeta primers and 13 Jbeta primers. This table comes from immunoSEQ multiplex PCR, and its TCRdb copy is limited to in-frame clones, with some not included. Here the sample spans around 100,000 clones, 79% being singletons. The sequenced material came from PBMCs. These receptor sequences come from a woman aged 40-49 years in good health and CMV-seronegative.

This chain links TRBV21-1 with TRBJ2-2; whether TRBD2, the table's D call, matches the DNA was not checked. TRBV21-1 is shown as a pseudogene. The CDR3 is 16 amino acids. The CDR3 DNA reads TGTGCCAGCAGCTCCCAACTCCAACGGAGGACCGGGGAGCTGTTTTTT. It translates to CASSSQLQRRTGELFF.

The gene calls are TRBV6-1 and TRBJ2-3; 10 bases fit TRBD2. CDR3 length: 18 residues. CDR1 is MNHNS and CDR2 is SASEGT in the germline V gene. J was trimmed by 3 bases and V by 3 bases; bases with no gene match: 12. CDR3 loop: CASSDLMGASGRTDTQYF. CDR3 DNA sequence: TGTGCCAGCAGTGACTTGATGGGGGCTAGCGGGAGAACAGATACGCAGTATTTT.

The rearrangement uses TRBV30 and TRBJ1-2; perhaps TRBD1 as D (5 bases). The germline V gene encodes CDR1 GTSNPN and CDR2 SVGIG (reference sequence). The CDR3 length is 13 residues. V lost 4 bases, J lost 4 bases, and 13 bases lay in between. CDR3 loop: CAWNREGSYGYTF. CDR3 sequence (DNA): TGTGCCTGGAACCGGGAGGGGAGCTATGGCTACACCTTC.

V gene TRBV6-5 combines with J gene TRBJ1-1; D is perhaps TRBD1 (5 bases). This CDR3 is 15 amino acids long. Germline CDR1 and CDR2: MNHEY and SVGAGI. Trimming took off 9 bases at V and 6 bases at J, with 23 bases between the two ends. The CDR3 protein is CASLTGGDGSAEAFF. As DNA, the CDR3 is TGTGCCAGTCTAACCGGGGGGGATGGAAGCGCTGAAGCTTTCTTT.

This clone was counted only a few times. The rearrangement links TRBV6-5 to TRBJ1-4; D is ambiguous. The V end was cut by 5 bases, the J end by 7 bases, with 8 bases between. CDR1 is MNHEY, CDR2 SVGAGI, per germline. The CDR3 has 12 residues. DNA for the CDR3: TGTGCCAGCAGTCCAACTCGTGAAAAACTGTTTTTT. It translates to CASSPTREKLFF.

This chain connects TRBV7-9 to TRBJ2-1; D not certain. The germline V and J ends were trimmed by 1 base and 0 bases, with 4 bases remaining between them. CDR3 length: 14 amino acids. Germline V gene lookup returns CDR1 SEHNR and CDR2 FQNEAQ (reference sequence). The CDR3 region is CASSLVLSYNEQFF. The CDR3 nucleotides read TGTGCCAGCAGCTTAGTTCTCTCCTACAATGAGCAGTTCTTC.

The chain combines TRBV5-1 with TRBJ2-3; 7 bases align to TRBD2. The CDR3 consists of 12 residues. Germline CDR1 reads SGHRS; CDR2 reads YFSETQ. V gave up 5 bases and J gave up 6 bases; unmatched junction bases: 3. The CDR3 nucleotides read TGCGCCAGCAGTCTGACTAGCGATACGCAGTATTTT. Its protein product is CASSLTSDTQYF. The variable domain in full, completed from reference TRBV5-1 and TRBJ2-3, reads KAGVTQTPRYLIKTRGQQVTLSCSPISGHRSVSWYQQTPGQGLQFLFEYFSETQRNKGNFPGRFSGRQFSNSRSEMNVSTLELGDSALYLCASSLTSDTQYFGPGTRLTVL.

This chain connects TRBV15 to TRBJ2-7; 10 positions match TRBD2. After removal of 1 base from V and 3 bases from J, the junction contained 3 bases not matched to a gene. CDR1 LNHNV and CDR2 YYDKDF come from the germline V gene (reference sequence). The CDR3 consists of 15 residues. This chain's CDR3 is CATSRVLAGNYEQYF. CDR3 DNA: TGTGCCACCAGCAGAGTACTAGCGGGGAACTACGAGCAGTACTTC.

The chain has TRBV4-3 and TRBJ2-2, with 8 bases identical to TRBD2. This CDR3 is 19 amino acids long. Germline V gives CDR1 LGHNA, CDR2 YSLEER. V trimming: 0 bases; J trimming: 5 bases; junction bases outside the gene matches: 14. The CDR3 DNA sequence: TGCGCCAGCAGCCAAGACATATACGGGCCACCGGGGGGGACCGGGGAGCTGTTTTTT. Protein product: CASSQDIYGPPGGTGELFF.

J is TRBJ2-1 and V is TRBV19; D gene uncertain. The V end was cut by 2 bases, the J end by 7 bases, with 6 bases between. Germline assignment: CDR1 LNHDA and CDR2 SQIVND (reference sequence). CDR3 length equals 12 residues. The CDR3 is CASSISVNEQFF. The CDR3 DNA reads TGTGCCAGTAGTATATCAGTAAATGAGCAGTTCTTC.

On this clone itself: In the same sample, other DNA sequences code for this CDR3. The rearrangement uses TRBV5-4 and TRBJ1-1; 7 bases align to TRBD1. The CDR3 spans 14 residues. The J segment lost 1 base and the V segment lost 5 bases, leaving 5 bases of the junction unmatched. The germline gives CDR1 SGHNT, CDR2 YYREEE (reference sequence). The CDR3 region is CASSPGQTNTEAFF. CDR3 bases: TGTGCCAGCAGTCCGGGACAGACGAACACTGAAGCTTTCTTT.

The genes are TRBV28 and TRBJ2-2; TRBD1 agrees at 9 bases. Germline loops: CDR1 MDHEN, CDR2 SYDVKM. With 7 bases clipped from V and 0 bases from J, the junction kept 9 bases outside the gene matches. This CDR3 region has 17 residues. CDR3 coding DNA: TGTGCCAGCACCCCGGGACAGGGACACGCGAACACCGGGGAGCTGTTTTTT. It codes for CASTPGQGHANTGELFF.

Only one count was recorded for this clone. The V gene is TRBV27, the J gene TRBJ1-2, with D uncertain. V was trimmed by 0 bases and J by 4 bases, leaving 9 bases between them. Germline CDR1 is MNHEY and CDR2 is SMNVEV (reference sequence). The length of the CDR3 is 14 residues. CDR3 nucleotide sequence: TGTGCCAGCAGTTTATCGGCTTCGTCCTATGGCTACACCTTC. Residues: CASSLSASSYGYTF.

The CDR3 region is CASSYERGTEAFF. The CDR3 region has the DNA TGTGCCAGCAGTTACGAGAGAGGGACTGAAGCTTTCTTT. The rearrangement links TRBV6-5 to TRBJ1-1, with D uncertain. Per the germline V gene, CDR1 is MNHEY and CDR2 is SVGAGI. Trimming stripped 2 bases from V and 5 bases from J, with 9 bases between. The CDR3 spans 13 residues.

This clone has just a few counts. The chain carries TRBV27 and TRBJ2-1, with a possible D match to TRBD2 (5 bases). V lost 6 bases and J lost 4, with 19 bases in between. Germline V gene data show CDR1 as MNHEY and CDR2 as SMNVEV (reference sequence). CDR3 size: 16 residues. The CDR3 DNA is TGTGCCAGCAGACAACCTAGCAGTACTGATTACAATGAGCAGTTCTTC. This sequence encodes CASRQPSSTDYNEQFF.

The genes are TRBV11-2 and TRBJ2-7; possibly TRBD1 for D (5 bases). V shed 1 base and J shed 6 bases, with 13 bases lying between them. The CDR3 is 14 amino acids. The germline gives CDR1 SGHAT, CDR2 FQNNGV. DNA of the CDR3: TGTGCCAGCAGCTTAGCCCAGGGCAGGGCCGAGCAGTACTTC. This encodes CASSLAQGRAEQYF.

This chain joins TRBV10-3 and TRBJ1-2, with a weak D call TRBD1 (5 bases). The CDR3 is 13 residues long. Trimming took 9 bases from V and 8 from J, leaving 19 bases between them. Germline V gene lookup returns CDR1 ENHRY and CDR2 SYGVKD. CDR3 sequence: CAMHSPGGEGYTF. In nucleotides, the CDR3 is TGTGCCATGCACTCCCCGGGGGGGGAAGGCTACACCTTC.

The rearrangement links TRBV29-1 to TRBJ2-6; weak D call: TRBD1 (5 bases). Per germline, CDR1 SQVTM and CDR2 ANQGSEA. The CDR3 length is 16 residues. The V end lost 1 base, the J end lost 2 bases, and 12 bases lay between the germline ends. The CDR3 reads CSVEAQGYAGANVLTF. The CDR3 DNA is TGCAGCGTTGAAGCCCAGGGTTATGCTGGGGCCAACGTCCTGACTTTC.